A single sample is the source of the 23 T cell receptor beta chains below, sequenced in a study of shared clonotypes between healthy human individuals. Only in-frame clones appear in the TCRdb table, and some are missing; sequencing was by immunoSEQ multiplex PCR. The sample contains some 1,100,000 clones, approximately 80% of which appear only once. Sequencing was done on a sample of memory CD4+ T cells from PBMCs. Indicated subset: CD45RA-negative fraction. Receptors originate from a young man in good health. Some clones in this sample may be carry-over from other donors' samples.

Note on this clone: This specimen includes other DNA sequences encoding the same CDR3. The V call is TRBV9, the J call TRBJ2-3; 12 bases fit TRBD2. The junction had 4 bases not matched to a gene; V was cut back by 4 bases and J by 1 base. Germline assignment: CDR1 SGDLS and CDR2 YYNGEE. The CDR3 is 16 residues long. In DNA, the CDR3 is TGTGCCAGCAGCCCACGACTAGCGGGAGGCACAGATACGCAGTATTTT. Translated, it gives CASSPRLAGGTDTQYF.

The CDR3 DNA sequence: TGCACCTCCGAGGCGGGCCCCTCCTACGAGCAGTACTTC. Its protein product is CTSEAGPSYEQYF. This rearrangement joins TRBV1 to TRBJ2-7; no check of the table's D call, TRBD2, against the DNA was made. TRBV1 is a pseudogene locus. This CDR3 region has 13 residues.

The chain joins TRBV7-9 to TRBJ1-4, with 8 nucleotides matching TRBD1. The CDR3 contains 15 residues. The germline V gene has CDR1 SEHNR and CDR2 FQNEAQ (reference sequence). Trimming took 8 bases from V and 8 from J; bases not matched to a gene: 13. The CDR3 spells CASGRFGQGDEKLFF. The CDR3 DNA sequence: TGTGCCAGCGGGCGATTCGGACAGGGCGACGAAAAACTGTTTTTT.

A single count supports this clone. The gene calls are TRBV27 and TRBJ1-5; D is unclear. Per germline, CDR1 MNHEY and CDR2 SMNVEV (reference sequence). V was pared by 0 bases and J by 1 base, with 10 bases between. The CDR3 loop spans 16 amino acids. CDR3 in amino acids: CASSLSGYGSNQPQHF. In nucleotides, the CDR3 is TGTGCCAGCAGTTTATCAGGTTATGGGAGCAATCAGCCCCAGCATTTT.

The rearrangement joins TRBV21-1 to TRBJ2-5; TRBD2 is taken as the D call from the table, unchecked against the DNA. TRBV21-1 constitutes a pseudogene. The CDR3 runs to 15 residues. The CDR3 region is CASSKGGNWVQTQYF. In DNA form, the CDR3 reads TGTGCCAGCAGCAAGGGGGGGAATTGGGTGCAGACCCAGTACTTC.

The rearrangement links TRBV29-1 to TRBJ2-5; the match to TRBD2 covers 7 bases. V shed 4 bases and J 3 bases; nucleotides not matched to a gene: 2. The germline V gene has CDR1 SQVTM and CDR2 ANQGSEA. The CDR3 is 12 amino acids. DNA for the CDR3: TGCAGCGTTGGGGAGGGAAAAGAGACCCAGTACTTC. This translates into CSVGEGKETQYF.

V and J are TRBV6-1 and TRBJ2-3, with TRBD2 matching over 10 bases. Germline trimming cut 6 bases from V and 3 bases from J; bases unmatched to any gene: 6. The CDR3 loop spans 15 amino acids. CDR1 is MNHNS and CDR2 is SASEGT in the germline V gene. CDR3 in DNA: TGTGCCAGCAGGCGGACTAGCGGATTGACAGATACGCAGTATTTT. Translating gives CASRRTSGLTDTQYF.

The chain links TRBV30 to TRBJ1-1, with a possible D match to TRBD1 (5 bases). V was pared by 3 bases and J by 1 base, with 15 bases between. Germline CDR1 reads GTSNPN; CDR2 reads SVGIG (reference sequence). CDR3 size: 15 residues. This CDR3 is CAWRRVGQRNTEAFF. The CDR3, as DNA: TGTGCCTGGAGACGAGTCGGACAAAGGAACACTGAAGCTTTCTTT.

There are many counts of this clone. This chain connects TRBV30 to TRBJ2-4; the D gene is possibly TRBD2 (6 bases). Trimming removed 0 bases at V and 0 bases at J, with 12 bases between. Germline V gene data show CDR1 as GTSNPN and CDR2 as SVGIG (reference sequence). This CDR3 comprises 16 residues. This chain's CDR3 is CAWSVRGGAAKNIQYF. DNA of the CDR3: TGTGCCTGGAGTGTACGGGGCGGGGCAGCCAAAAACATTCAGTACTTC.

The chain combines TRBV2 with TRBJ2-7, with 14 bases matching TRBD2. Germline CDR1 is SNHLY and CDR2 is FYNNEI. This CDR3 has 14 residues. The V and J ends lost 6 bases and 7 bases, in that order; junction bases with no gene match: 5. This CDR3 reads CASRGLAGDGEQYF. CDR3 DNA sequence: TGTGCCAGCAGGGGACTAGCGGGAGACGGAGAGCAGTACTTC.

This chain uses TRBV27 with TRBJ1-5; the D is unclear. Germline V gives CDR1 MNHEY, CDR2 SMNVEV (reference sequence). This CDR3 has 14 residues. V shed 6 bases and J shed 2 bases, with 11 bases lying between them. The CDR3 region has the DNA TGTGCCAGCAGCCCCCGGTGGGGCAATCAGCCCCAGCATTTT. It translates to CASSPRWGNQPQHF.

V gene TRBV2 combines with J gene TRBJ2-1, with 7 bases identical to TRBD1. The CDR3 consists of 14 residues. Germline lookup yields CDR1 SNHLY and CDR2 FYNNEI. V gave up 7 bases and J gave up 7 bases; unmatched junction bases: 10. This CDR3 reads CASTLATRGNEQFF. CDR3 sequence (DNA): TGTGCCAGCACGTTAGCGACCAGGGGGAATGAGCAGTTCTTC.

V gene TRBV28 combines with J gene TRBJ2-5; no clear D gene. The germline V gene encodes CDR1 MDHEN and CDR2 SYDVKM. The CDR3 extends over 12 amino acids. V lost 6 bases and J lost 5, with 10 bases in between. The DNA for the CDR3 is TGTGCCAGCAGCGTTGTCGGGGAGACCCAGTACTTC. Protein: CASSVVGETQYF.

CDR3: CASSPSMIGRTEAFF. The CDR3, as DNA: TGTGCCAGCTCCCCTTCCATGATTGGTAGGACTGAAGCTTTCTTT. The chain recombines TRBV18 with TRBJ1-1; D gene uncertain. Per the germline V gene, CDR1 is KGHSH and CDR2 is LQKENI. The CDR3 spans 15 residues. The V end was cut by 6 bases, the J end by 5 bases, with 19 bases between.

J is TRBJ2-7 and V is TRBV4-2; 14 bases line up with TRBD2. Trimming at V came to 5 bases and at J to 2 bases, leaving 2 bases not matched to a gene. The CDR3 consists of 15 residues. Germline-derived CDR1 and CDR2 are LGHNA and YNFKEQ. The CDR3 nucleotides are TGTGCCAGCAGCTCGGGACTAGCGGGAGCCTACGAGCAGTACTTC. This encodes CASSSGLAGAYEQYF.

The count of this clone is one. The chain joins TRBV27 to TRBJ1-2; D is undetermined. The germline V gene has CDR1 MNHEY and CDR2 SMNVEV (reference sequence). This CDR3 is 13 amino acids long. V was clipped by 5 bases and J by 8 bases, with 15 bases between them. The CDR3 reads CASSPMGGNGYTF. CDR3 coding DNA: TGTGCCAGCAGTCCTATGGGAGGGAACGGCTACACCTTC.

CDR3 in amino acids: CASSLLQGTNEQYF. The CDR3, as DNA: TGCGCCAGCAGCTTGTTGCAGGGGACCAACGAGCAGTACTTC. J is TRBJ2-7 and V is TRBV5-1; D might be TRBD1 (6 bases). V was pared by 1 base and J by 5 bases, with 13 bases between. The CDR3 consists of 14 residues. The germline V gene has CDR1 SGHRS and CDR2 YFSETQ.

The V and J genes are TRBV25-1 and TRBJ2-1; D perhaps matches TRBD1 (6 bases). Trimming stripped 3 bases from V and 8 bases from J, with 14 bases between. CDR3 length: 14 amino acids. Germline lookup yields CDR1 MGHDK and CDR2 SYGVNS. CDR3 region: CASSEITGKYEQFF. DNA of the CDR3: TGTGCCAGCAGTGAGATAACAGGGAAGTATGAGCAGTTCTTC.

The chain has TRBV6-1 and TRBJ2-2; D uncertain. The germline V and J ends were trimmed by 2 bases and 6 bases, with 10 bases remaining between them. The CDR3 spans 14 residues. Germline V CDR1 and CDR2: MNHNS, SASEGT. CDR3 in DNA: TGTGCCAGCAGTGAATTAGGGTCTCCCGGGGAGCTGTTTTTT. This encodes CASSELGSPGELFF.

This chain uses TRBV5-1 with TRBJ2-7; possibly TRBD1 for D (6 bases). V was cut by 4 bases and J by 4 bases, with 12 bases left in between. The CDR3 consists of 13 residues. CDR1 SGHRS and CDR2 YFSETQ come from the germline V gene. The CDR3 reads CASSPEGVYEQYF. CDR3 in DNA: TGCGCCAGCAGCCCCGAGGGGGTTTACGAGCAGTACTTC.

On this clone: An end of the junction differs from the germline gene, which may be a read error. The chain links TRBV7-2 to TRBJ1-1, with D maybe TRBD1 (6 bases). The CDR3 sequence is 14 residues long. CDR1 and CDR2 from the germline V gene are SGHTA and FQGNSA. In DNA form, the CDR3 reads TGTGCCAGCAGCTTAGTACAGGGATACACTGAGGCTTTCTTT. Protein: CASSLVQGYTEAFF.

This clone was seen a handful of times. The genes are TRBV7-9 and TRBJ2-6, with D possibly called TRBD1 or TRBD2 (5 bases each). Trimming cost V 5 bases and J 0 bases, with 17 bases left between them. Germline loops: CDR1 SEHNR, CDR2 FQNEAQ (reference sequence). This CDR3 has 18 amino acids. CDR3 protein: CASSPPRGARSGANVLTF. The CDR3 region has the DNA TGTGCCAGCAGCCCCCCCAGAGGGGCCCGCTCTGGGGCCAACGTCCTGACTTTC.

The CDR3 reads CASSFLGTPGETQYF. Written as DNA, the CDR3 is TGTGCCAGCAGTTTCCTAGGGACACCGGGAGAGACCCAGTACTTC. V is TRBV7-3 and J is TRBJ2-5, with D perhaps matching TRBD1 (6 bases). Trimming took 6 bases from V and 4 from J, leaving 18 bases between them. The germline gives CDR1 SGHTA, CDR2 FQGTGA. The CDR3 is 15 residues long.